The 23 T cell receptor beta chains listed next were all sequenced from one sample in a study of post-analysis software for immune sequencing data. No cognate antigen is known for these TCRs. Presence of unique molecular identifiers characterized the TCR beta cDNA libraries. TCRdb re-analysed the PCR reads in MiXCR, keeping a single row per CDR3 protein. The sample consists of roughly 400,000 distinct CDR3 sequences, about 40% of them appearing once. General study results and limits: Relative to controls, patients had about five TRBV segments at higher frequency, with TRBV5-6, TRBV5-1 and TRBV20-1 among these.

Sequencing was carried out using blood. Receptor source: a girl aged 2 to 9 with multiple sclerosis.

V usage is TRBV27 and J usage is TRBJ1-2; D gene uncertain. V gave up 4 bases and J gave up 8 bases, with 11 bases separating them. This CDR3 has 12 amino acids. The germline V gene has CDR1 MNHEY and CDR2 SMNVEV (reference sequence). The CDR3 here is CASSYEDRGYTF. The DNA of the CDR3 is TGTGCCAGCAGTTACGAGGATAGGGGCTACACCTTC.

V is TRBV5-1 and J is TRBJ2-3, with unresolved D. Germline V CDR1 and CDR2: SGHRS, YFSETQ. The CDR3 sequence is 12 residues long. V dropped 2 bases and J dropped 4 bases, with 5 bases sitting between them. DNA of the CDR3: TGCGCCAGCAGCTTCAAAGCAGATACGCAGTATTTT. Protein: CASSFKADTQYF.

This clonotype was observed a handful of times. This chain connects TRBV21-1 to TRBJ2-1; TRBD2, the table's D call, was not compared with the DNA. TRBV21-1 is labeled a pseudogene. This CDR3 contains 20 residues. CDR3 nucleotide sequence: TGTGCCAGCACCCTCGCCCCGGGACTAGCGGTCCCGCCTGAATACAATGAGCAGTTCTTC. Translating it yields CASTLAPGLAVPPEYNEQFF.

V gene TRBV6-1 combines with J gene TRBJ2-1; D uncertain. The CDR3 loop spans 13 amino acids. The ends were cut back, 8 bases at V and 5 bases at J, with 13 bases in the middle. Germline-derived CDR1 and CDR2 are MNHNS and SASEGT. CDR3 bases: TGTGCCAGCGCAACGGGCCGCAACAATGAGCAGTTCTTC. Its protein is CASATGRNNEQFF.

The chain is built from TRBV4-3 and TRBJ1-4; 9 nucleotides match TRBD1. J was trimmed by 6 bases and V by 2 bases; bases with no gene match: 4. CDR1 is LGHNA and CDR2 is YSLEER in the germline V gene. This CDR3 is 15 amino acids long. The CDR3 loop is CASSQPGTGYEKLFF. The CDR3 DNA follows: TGCGCCAGCAGCCAACCCGGGACAGGGTATGAAAAACTGTTTTTT.

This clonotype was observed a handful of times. The CDR3 bases are TGTGCCAGCAGTACGAGGGGACCCCAGGGAAGAGAGACCCAGTACTTC. It is translated as CASSTRGPQGRETQYF. The chain couples TRBV28 to TRBJ2-5, with D tentatively TRBD1 or TRBD2 (5 bases each). The germline CDR1 and CDR2 sequences are MDHEN and SYDVKM. This CDR3 has 16 residues. Trimming took off 5 bases at V and 4 bases at J, with 20 bases between the two ends.

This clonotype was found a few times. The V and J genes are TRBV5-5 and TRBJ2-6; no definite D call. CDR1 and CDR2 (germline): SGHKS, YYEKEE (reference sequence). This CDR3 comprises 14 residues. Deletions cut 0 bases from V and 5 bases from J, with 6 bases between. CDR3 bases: TGTGCCAGCAGCTTGGGCCCCAGGGCCAACGTCCTGACTTTC. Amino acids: CASSLGPRANVLTF.

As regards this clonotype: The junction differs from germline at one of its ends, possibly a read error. The CDR3 loop is CAGSLVPGQWGTDTQYF. DNA for the CDR3: TGCGCCGGCAGCTTGGTACCGGGACAGTGGGGCACAGATACGCAGTATTTT. This sequence joins TRBV5-1 and TRBJ2-3, with 7 positions matching TRBD1. The CDR3 is 17 residues long. Germline assignment: CDR1 SGHRS and CDR2 YFSETQ.

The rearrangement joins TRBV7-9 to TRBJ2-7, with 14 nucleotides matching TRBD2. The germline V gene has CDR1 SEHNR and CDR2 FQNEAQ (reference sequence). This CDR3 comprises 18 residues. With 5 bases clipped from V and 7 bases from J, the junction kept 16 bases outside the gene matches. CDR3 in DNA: TGTGCCAGCAGCCTGGGACTAGCGGGGGCCCCTCTTAGGAATGAGCAGTACTTC. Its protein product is CASSLGLAGAPLRNEQYF.

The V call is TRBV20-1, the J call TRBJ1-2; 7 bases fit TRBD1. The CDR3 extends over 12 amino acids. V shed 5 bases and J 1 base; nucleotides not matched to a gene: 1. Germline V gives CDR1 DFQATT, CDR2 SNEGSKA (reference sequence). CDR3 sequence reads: CSAGDSNYGYTF. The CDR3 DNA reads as TGCAGTGCTGGGGACAGTAACTATGGCTACACCTTC.

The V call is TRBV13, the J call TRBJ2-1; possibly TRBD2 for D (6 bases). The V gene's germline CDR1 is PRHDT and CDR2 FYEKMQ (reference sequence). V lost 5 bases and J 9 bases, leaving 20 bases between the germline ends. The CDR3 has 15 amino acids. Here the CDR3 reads CASSPIGGVLCEQFF. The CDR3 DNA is TGTGCCAGCAGCCCAATCGGCGGGGTGCTTTGTGAGCAGTTCTTC.

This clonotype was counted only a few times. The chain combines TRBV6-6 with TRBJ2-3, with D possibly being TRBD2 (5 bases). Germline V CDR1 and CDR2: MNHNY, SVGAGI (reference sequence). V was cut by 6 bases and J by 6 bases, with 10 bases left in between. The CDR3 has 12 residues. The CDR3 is CASSRPGDTQYF. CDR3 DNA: TGTGCCAGCAGCCGCCCGGGGGATACGCAGTATTTT.

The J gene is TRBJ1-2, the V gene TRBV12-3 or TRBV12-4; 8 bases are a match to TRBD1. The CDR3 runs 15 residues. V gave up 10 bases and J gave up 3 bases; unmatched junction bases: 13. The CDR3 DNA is TGTGCCATCAATACAGGGGGGTATTACGACTATGGCTACACCTTC. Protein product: CAINTGGYYDYGYTF.

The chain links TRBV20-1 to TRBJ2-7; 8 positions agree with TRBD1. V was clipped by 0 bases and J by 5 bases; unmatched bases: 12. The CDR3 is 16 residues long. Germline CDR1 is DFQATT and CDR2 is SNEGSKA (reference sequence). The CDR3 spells CSARDGGQGIRNEQYF. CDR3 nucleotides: TGCAGTGCTAGAGATGGCGGACAGGGTATTAGGAACGAGCAGTACTTC.

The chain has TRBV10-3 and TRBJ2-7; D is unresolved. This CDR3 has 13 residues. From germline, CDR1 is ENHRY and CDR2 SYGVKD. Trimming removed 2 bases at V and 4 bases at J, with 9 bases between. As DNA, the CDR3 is TGTGCCATCAGTGAGCAGAAGTCGTACGAGCAGTACTTC. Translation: CAISEQKSYEQYF.

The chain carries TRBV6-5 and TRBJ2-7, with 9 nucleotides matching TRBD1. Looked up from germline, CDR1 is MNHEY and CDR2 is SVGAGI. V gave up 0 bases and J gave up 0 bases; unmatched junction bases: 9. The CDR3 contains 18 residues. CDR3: CASSYSFRTGASSYEQYF. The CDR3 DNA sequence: TGTGCCAGCAGTTACTCTTTTCGGACAGGGGCCTCCTCCTACGAGCAGTACTTC.

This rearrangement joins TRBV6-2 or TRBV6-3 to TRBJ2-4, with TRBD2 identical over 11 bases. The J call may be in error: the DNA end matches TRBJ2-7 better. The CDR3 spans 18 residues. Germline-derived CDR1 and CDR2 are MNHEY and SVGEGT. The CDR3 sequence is CASSRKLAGEPFSYEQYF. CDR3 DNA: TGTGCCAGCAGCCGAAAACTAGCGGGGGAGCCTTTTTCCTACGAGCAGTACTTC.

CDR3 sequence reads: CSVERDGPGYEQYF. CDR3 DNA sequence: TGCAGCGTTGAAAGGGACGGCCCGGGCTACGAGCAGTACTTC. The chain joins TRBV29-1 to TRBJ2-7, with D perhaps assigned TRBD1 or TRBD2 (5 bases each). V was cut by 2 bases and J by 3 bases, with 14 bases left in between. Germline CDR1 and CDR2: SQVTM and ANQGSEA. The CDR3 runs 14 residues.

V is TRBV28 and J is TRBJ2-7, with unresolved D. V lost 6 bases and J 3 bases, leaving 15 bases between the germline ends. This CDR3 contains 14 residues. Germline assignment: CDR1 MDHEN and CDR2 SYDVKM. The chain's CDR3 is CASSPAGAHYEQYF. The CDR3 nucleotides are TGTGCCAGCAGCCCTGCCGGAGCGCACTACGAGCAGTACTTC.

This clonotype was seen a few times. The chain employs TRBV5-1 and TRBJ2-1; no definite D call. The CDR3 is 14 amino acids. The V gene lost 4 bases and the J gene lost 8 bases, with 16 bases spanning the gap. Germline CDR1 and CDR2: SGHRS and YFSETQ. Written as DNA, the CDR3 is TGCGCCAGCAGCCTCACTGGACCTGGGGATGAGCAGTTCTTC. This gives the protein CASSLTGPGDEQFF.

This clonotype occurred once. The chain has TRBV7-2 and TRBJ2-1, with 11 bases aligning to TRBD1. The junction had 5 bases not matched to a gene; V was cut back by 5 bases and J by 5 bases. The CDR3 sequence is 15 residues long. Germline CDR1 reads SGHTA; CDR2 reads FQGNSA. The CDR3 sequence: CASSQRTGGHNEQFF. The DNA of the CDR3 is TGTGCCAGCAGCCAAAGGACAGGGGGCCACAATGAGCAGTTCTTC.

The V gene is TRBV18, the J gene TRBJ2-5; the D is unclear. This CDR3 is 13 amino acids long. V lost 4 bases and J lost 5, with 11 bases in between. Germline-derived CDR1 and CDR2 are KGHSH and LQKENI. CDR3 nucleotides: TGTGCCAGCTCACTAACCTTTGGGGAGACCCAGTACTTC. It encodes CASSLTFGETQYF.

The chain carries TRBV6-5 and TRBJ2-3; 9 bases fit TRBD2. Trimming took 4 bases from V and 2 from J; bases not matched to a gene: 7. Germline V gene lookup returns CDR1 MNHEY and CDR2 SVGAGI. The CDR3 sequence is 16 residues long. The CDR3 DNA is TGTGCCAGCAGTTGGCTAGGACTAGCGCCCACAGATACGCAGTATTTT. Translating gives CASSWLGLAPTDTQYF.